The rows below give T cell receptor beta chains drawn from one sample of a study of response to subunit inactivated influenza vaccine. TCRdb reprocessed the RT-PCR reads with MiXCR, giving one entry per CDR3 protein. The sample yields roughly 550,000 distinct CDR3 sequences, around 21% seen once. Separately, the same data were catalogued under a study of T cells expressing NK-cell markers.

This material consisted of CD4+ T cells sorted from PBMCs, taken roughly 12 days after vaccination. The source of these receptors is a man over 45 who received an inactivated influenza vaccine. CDR3s include the opening cysteine and the closing phenylalanine or tryptophan. D genes are given only for firm matches.

D	V	J	CDR3
NA	TRBV7-9	TRBJ1-5	CASSLDGFQPQHF
NA	TRBV12-3/TRBV12-4	TRBJ2-3	CASSPRRSTDTQYF
NA	TRBV27	TRBJ2-3	CASSLRPGGTQYF
NA	TRBV5-1	TRBJ1-1	CASSLGGRAEAFF
NA	TRBV19	TRBJ1-5	CASKGPHSNQPQHF
TRBD2	TRBV3-1	TRBJ2-1	CASSLRLASPNEQFF
NA	TRBV23-1	TRBJ2-2	CASSPGGQNFSGELFF
NA	TRBV6-2/TRBV6-3	TRBJ1-1	CASRGGSTEAFF
TRBD1	TRBV7-9	TRBJ2-5	CASSASTGGQETQYF
NA	TRBV20-1	TRBJ2-7	CSASEDGYEQYF
TRBD2	TRBV28	TRBJ2-3	CASSFGGRYLSSTDTQYF